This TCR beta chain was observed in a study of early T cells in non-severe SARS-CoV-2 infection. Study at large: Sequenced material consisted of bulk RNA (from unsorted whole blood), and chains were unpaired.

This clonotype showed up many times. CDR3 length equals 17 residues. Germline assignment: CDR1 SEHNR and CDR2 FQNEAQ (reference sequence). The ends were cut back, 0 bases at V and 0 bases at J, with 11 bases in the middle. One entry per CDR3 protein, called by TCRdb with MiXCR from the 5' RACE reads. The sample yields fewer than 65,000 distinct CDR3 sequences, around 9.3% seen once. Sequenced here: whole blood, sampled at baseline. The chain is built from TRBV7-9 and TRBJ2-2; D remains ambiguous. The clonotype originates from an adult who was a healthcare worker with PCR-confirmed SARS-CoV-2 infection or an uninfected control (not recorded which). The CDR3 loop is CASSLARLLPNTGELFF. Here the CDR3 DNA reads TGTGCCAGCAGCTTAGCCAGGTTGCTCCCGAACACCGGGGAGCTGTTTTTT.